The rows below give T cell receptor beta chains drawn from one sample of a study of blood T cells in healthy people across ages. From the 5' RACE reads, TCRdb called clonotypes with MiXCR, one entry per CDR3 protein. The data show around 1.1 million distinct CDR3 sequences, with roughly two fifths seen just once and about an eighth held by the top ten. Material: blood. These receptors all stem from a man younger than 30 in good health. The CDR3 runs from the conserved cysteine through the conserved F or W.

j_call	v_call	cdr3_length	cdr3_aa
NA	TRBV3-1	16	CASSQDWAGRFETQYF
TRBJ2-5	TRBV20-1	19	CSAFPGQGASEASQETQYF
TRBJ2-7	TRBV3-1	12	CASSPRRYEQYF
TRBJ1-1	TRBV7-9	16	CASSSRQGAGNTEAFF
TRBJ1-2	TRBV6-2/TRBV6-3	14	CASSYSLEKGGYTF
TRBJ2-2	TRBV5-1	15	CASSADGTNTGELFF
TRBJ2-7	TRBV2	17	CASSAEGTGTDRYEQYF
TRBJ2-7	TRBV10-3	14	CATSDWDSSYEQYF
TRBJ1-1	TRBV20-1	12	CRPGGGNTETFF
TRBJ2-3	TRBV12-3/TRBV12-4	16	CASSLVYRGSADTQYF
TRBJ2-3	TRBV12-3/TRBV12-4	11	CASTLYDTQYF
TRBJ2-5	TRBV6-5	13	CASSYRAKETQYF
TRBJ2-1	TRBV30	13	CAWRGTSRNEQFF
TRBJ1-1	TRBV4-1	16	CASSQDAAAMNTEAFF
TRBJ1-2	TRBV7-9	16	CASSLSTARRTIGYTF
TRBJ1-2	TRBV6-6	16	CASSLQGGGNNYGYTF
TRBJ1-6	TRBV3-1	14	CASSSQSVYSPLHF
TRBJ1-2	TRBV18	13	CASSPQDYYGYTF
TRBJ2-5	TRBV6-2/TRBV6-3	12	CASRQSAEEQYF
TRBJ1-6	TRBV20-1	14	CSAREGSGNSPLHF
TRBJ2-7	TRBV12-3/TRBV12-4	12	CATSSGVYEQYF
TRBJ2-2	TRBV6-5	15	CASSYSTGQAGELFF
TRBJ1-1	TRBV9	16	CASSNSAGYLNTEAFF
TRBJ2-1	TRBV12-3/TRBV12-4	12	CANSFPYNEQFF
TRBJ2-5	TRBV28	16	CASSSRRAGGLETQYF
TRBJ1-1	TRBV4-3	14	CASSTHLVNTEAFF
TRBJ1-5	TRBV7-2	15	CASSETGWSNQPQHF
TRBJ2-2	TRBV29-1	15	CSVLSQPSQRGELFF
TRBJ1-1	TRBV5-6	13	CAGSVGPPRRAFF
TRBJ2-5	TRBV4-2	13	CASSQDSWETQYF
TRBJ2-3	TRBV20-1	12	CSATGTGDTQYF
TRBJ2-7	TRBV6-2/TRBV6-3	11	CASSRLDEQYF
TRBJ1-1	TRBV2	15	CASSLRASLNTEAFF
TRBJ1-2	TRBV7-8	12	CAGSFNKDGYTF
TRBJ2-7	TRBV7-9	13	CASRQEGSYEQYF
TRBJ2-1	TRBV20-1	14	CSSLAGGRGYEQFF
TRBJ2-3	TRBV29-1	11	CSGLKGDTQYF
TRBJ2-3	TRBV29-1	13	CSVPGLQRDTQYF
TRBJ1-2	TRBV3-1	15	CASSQDATGSYGYTF
TRBJ1-3	TRBV3-1	16	CASSGGTILSGNTIYF
TRBJ1-1	TRBV7-2	13	CASSLVRKREAFF